These 28 T cell receptor beta chains share one sample of origin, sequenced in a study of T cell responses to AZD1222 COVID-19 vaccine. Using immunoSEQ multiplex PCR, the repertoire was profiled, and TCRdb retains in-frame clones only, with some absent. The data show 120,000 or so clones, with 90% seen just once and nearly 4.5% held by the top ten. This material consisted of peripheral blood, taken on day 0 of MenACWY control vaccination. Source of these receptors: an adult in good health.

This chain links TRBV25-1 with TRBJ1-5, with 7 bases fitting TRBD1. Unmatched junction bases numbered 6, after V lost 3 bases and J lost 7 bases. CDR1 MGHDK and CDR2 SYGVNS come from the germline V gene. The CDR3 has 14 amino acids. The CDR3 DNA follows: TGTGCCAGCAGTGAGGGACAGAGGTGGCAGCCCCAGCATTTT. This translates into CASSEGQRWQPQHF.

The chain is built from TRBV16 and TRBJ1-6; TRBD1 is a possible D gene (6 bases). The ends were cut back, 8 bases at V and 5 bases at J, with 16 bases in the middle. In germline, CDR1 is KGHSY, CDR2 FQNENV. The CDR3 loop spans 15 amino acids. For the CDR3, the DNA is TGTGCCAGCCACCGGGCGAGGGGGAATAATTCACCCCTCCACTTT. Translating it yields CASHRARGNNSPLHF.

V usage is TRBV3-1 (or the pseudogene TRBV3-2) and J usage is TRBJ2-7; D remains ambiguous. V lost 1 base, J lost 9 bases, and 16 bases lay in between. The CDR3 loop spans 14 amino acids. Per the germline V gene, CDR1 is LGHDT and CDR2 is YNNKEL (reference sequence). Here the CDR3 DNA reads TGTGCCAGCAGCCAAGGGGCCCGAGGTCAGACGCAGTACGTC. It yields the protein CASSQGARGQTQYV.

The genes are TRBV2 and TRBJ2-1; TRBD2 aligns across 10 bases. The CDR3 runs to 15 residues. Unmatched junction bases numbered 2, after V lost 6 bases and J lost 0 bases. Per germline, CDR1 SNHLY and CDR2 FYNNEI. CDR3: CASRASGSSYNEQFF. CDR3 bases: TGTGCCAGCAGGGCTAGCGGGAGCTCCTACAATGAGCAGTTCTTC.

This clone was recorded once. The V gene is TRBV18, the J gene TRBJ1-1; TRBD1 aligns across 7 bases. The germline V gene encodes CDR1 KGHSH and CDR2 LQKENI. With V trimmed by 3 bases and J by 5 bases, 3 bases remained unmatched. The CDR3 covers 13 residues. Here the CDR3 reads CASSPSQGTEAFF. CDR3 nucleotide sequence: TGTGCCAGCTCACCTTCACAGGGGACTGAAGCTTTCTTT.

The chain employs TRBV3-1 (or the pseudogene TRBV3-2) and TRBJ2-7, with a weak D call TRBD1 (6 bases). The CDR3 sequence is 14 residues long. V shed 4 bases and J shed 2 bases, with 12 bases lying between them. Germline V lookup: CDR1 LGHDT, CDR2 YNNKEL (reference sequence). In DNA form, the CDR3 reads TGTGCCAGCAGCCGAACGACAGGTACCTACGAGCAGTACTTC. Translation: CASSRTTGTYEQYF.

V is TRBV5-1 and J is TRBJ2-2, with D possibly being TRBD1 (6 bases). Trimming stripped 5 bases from V and 1 base from J, with 12 bases between. The CDR3 has 15 residues. The germline V gene encodes CDR1 SGHRS and CDR2 YFSETQ. The CDR3 region is CASRISGVNTGELFF. The CDR3 bases are TGCGCCAGCAGGATATCAGGGGTGAACACCGGGGAGCTGTTTTTT.

The rearrangement uses TRBV24-1 and TRBJ2-1; D is unclear. CDR3 length: 13 residues. Germline assignment: CDR1 KGHDR and CDR2 SFDVKD. Trimming took 0 bases from V and 9 from J, leaving 8 bases between them. CDR3 protein: CATSDLGWGEQFF. In DNA, the CDR3 is TGTGCCACCAGTGATTTGGGGTGGGGTGAGCAGTTCTTC.

The rearrangement joins TRBV6-1 to TRBJ1-5; 9 nucleotides agree with TRBD1. Germline V gives CDR1 MNHNS, CDR2 SASEGT. J lost 9 bases, V lost 2 bases, and 8 bases had no gene match. This CDR3 region has 15 residues. The CDR3 DNA reads TGTGCCAGCAGTGAACGGACAGGGGCCCTAAGGCCCCAGCATTTT. It yields the protein CASSERTGALRPQHF.

The V and J genes are TRBV3-1 (or the pseudogene TRBV3-2) and TRBJ2-1; 10 bases are shared with TRBD2. This CDR3 contains 15 residues. The germline gives CDR1 LGHDT, CDR2 YNNKEL (reference sequence). The V gene end was trimmed by 4 bases and the J gene end by 5 bases; junction bases not matched to a gene: 5. The CDR3 loop reads CASSPGTSAHNEQFF. The CDR3 DNA reads as TGTGCCAGCAGCCCCGGGACTAGCGCACACAATGAGCAGTTCTTC.

The rearrangement uses TRBV5-6 and TRBJ2-1, with a possible D match to TRBD1 (5 bases). The length of the CDR3 is 16 residues. The germline gives CDR1 SGHDT, CDR2 YYEEEE. Trimming cost V 0 bases and J 8 bases, with 18 bases left between them. The CDR3 DNA sequence: TGTGCCAGCAGCTTGGGAGACAGTTGGGTAATATATGAGCAGTTCTTC. Protein sequence: CASSLGDSWVIYEQFF.

The rearrangement joins TRBV6-4 to TRBJ2-6; weak D call: TRBD1 (6 bases). The CDR3 has 18 amino acids. Germline CDR1 reads MRHNA; CDR2 reads SNTAGT. V was shortened by 0 bases and J by 0 bases, with 12 bases between the two germline ends. CDR3 amino acids: CASSDSGQSSSGANVLTF. CDR3 bases: TGTGCCAGCAGTGACTCAGGACAGTCTAGCTCTGGGGCCAACGTCCTGACTTTC.

The chain has TRBV28 and TRBJ1-2, with D unclear. This CDR3 has 13 amino acids. Per germline, CDR1 MDHEN and CDR2 SYDVKM. The V and J ends lost 5 bases and 2 bases respectively, with 9 bases between them. CDR3 in DNA: TGTGCCAGCAGTCCCAGAAGGAACTATGGCTACACCTTC. As protein: CASSPRRNYGYTF.

This chain joins TRBV7-2 and TRBJ2-5; D ambiguous. Germline CDR1 reads SGHTA; CDR2 reads FQGNSA. The CDR3 loop spans 13 amino acids. The V end lost 1 base, the J end lost 2 bases, and 5 bases lay between the germline ends. The CDR3 here is CASSLGPQETQYF. In nucleotides, the CDR3 is TGTGCCAGCAGCTTAGGTCCGCAAGAGACCCAGTACTTC.

V and J are TRBV5-1 and TRBJ2-1, with TRBD2 matching over 9 bases. J lost 4 bases, V lost 0 bases, and 8 bases had no gene match. Per germline, CDR1 SGHRS and CDR2 YFSETQ. The CDR3 length is 17 residues. CDR3 loop: CASSLDLAGAGYNEQFF. The CDR3 DNA reads as TGCGCCAGCAGCTTGGATTTAGCGGGAGCGGGATACAATGAGCAGTTCTTC.

This chain connects TRBV5-4 to TRBJ2-2; 9 nucleotides agree with TRBD2. V lost 0 bases and J lost 2; bases outside the gene matches: 2. There are 16 residues in the CDR3. Looked up from germline, CDR1 is SGHNT and CDR2 is YYREEE (reference sequence). CDR3 protein: CASSLGLAGNTGELFF. DNA of the CDR3: TGTGCCAGCAGCTTGGGTCTAGCGGGAAACACCGGGGAGCTGTTTTTT.

The chain couples TRBV25-1 to TRBJ2-1; perhaps TRBD2 as D (6 bases). CDR1 and CDR2 from the germline V gene are MGHDK and SYGVNS. This CDR3 is 14 amino acids long. The V end lost 6 bases, the J end lost 10 bases, and 19 bases lay between the germline ends. The CDR3 sequence: CASSLGGAGNEQFF. The CDR3 DNA reads as TGTGCCAGCAGCCTAGGCGGGGCAGGTAACGAGCAGTTCTTC.

This clone was seen a single time. This chain connects TRBV19 to TRBJ2-2, with D possibly called TRBD1 or TRBD2 (6 bases each). CDR3 size: 16 residues. Germline lookup yields CDR1 LNHDA and CDR2 SQIVND (reference sequence). Deletions cut 3 bases from V and 4 bases from J, with 15 bases between. The CDR3 region is CASSIRSGAPTGELFF. Here the CDR3 DNA reads TGTGCCAGTAGTATCAGGTCGGGGGCACCCACCGGGGAGCTGTTTTTT. The variable domain in full, completed from reference TRBV19 and TRBJ2-2, reads DGGITQSPKYLFRKEGQNVTLSCEQNLNHDAMYWYRQDPGQGLRLIYYSQIVNDFQKGDIAEGYSVSREKKESFPLTVTSAQKNPTAFYLCASSIRSGAPTGELFFGEGSRLTVL.

J is TRBJ2-1 and V is TRBV9; TRBD2 aligns across 13 bases. The CDR3 has 17 amino acids. Trimming removed 0 bases from V and 6 bases from J; junction bases left unmatched: 6. Germline lookup yields CDR1 SGDLS and CDR2 YYNGEE. For the CDR3, the DNA is TGTGCCAGCAGCGTAGCACTAGCGGGGGGGCTAGTCAATGAGCAGTTCTTC. Its protein is CASSVALAGGLVNEQFF.

The V call is TRBV7-8, the J call TRBJ2-7; 12 bases fit TRBD2. Trimming took 2 bases from V and 2 from J; bases not matched to a gene: 1. Germline lookup yields CDR1 SGHVS and CDR2 FQNEAQ. The CDR3 runs 15 residues. CDR3 nucleotides: TGTGCCAGCAGCTTACGGACTAGCGGGGCCTACGAGCAGTACGTC. It is translated as CASSLRTSGAYEQYV.

J is TRBJ1-1 and V is TRBV6-6; tentative D call: TRBD1 (5 bases). The CDR3 contains 13 residues. Germline lookup yields CDR1 MNHNY and CDR2 SVGAGI (reference sequence). The V and J ends lost 0 bases and 7 bases respectively, with 9 bases between them. CDR3 residues: CASSYSGRHEAFF. In DNA, the CDR3 is TGTGCCAGCAGTTACTCGGGACGGCATGAAGCTTTCTTT.

This chain connects TRBV12-5 to TRBJ2-2; no definite D call. Germline V CDR1 and CDR2: LGHNT, FRNRAP. V dropped 1 base and J dropped 7 bases, with 13 bases sitting between them. The CDR3 contains 15 residues. The CDR3 protein is CASGLGLGPGGELFF. The DNA of the CDR3 is TGTGCTAGTGGTTTGGGGCTAGGACCTGGCGGGGAGCTGTTTTTT.

The count of this clone is one. The chain links TRBV7-9 to TRBJ2-1; 16 bases map to TRBD2. Germline V gene lookup returns CDR1 SEHNR and CDR2 FQNEAQ (reference sequence). The trim removed 4 bases at V and 8 bases at J, leaving 5 bases unmatched. This CDR3 spans 16 amino acids. This chain's CDR3 is CASSSAGTSGRDEQFF. CDR3 sequence (DNA): TGTGCCAGCAGCTCAGCTGGGACTAGCGGGAGGGATGAGCAGTTCTTC.

This clone was found a few times. V usage is TRBV7-8 and J usage is TRBJ2-1; TRBD2 matches 14 bases. The germline V gene encodes CDR1 SGHVS and CDR2 FQNEAQ. J gave up 7 bases and V 2 bases, and 13 bases lay outside the gene matches. The CDR3 is 19 residues long. The CDR3 region is CASSLRGTSGRGSINEQFF. CDR3 nucleotide sequence: TGTGCCAGCAGCTTACGGGGGACTAGCGGGAGAGGGAGTATAAATGAGCAGTTCTTC.

The gene calls are TRBV6-6 and TRBJ2-5; D gene uncertain. CDR1 is MNHNY, CDR2 SVGAGI, per germline (reference sequence). The CDR3 extends over 12 amino acids. With 5 bases removed from V and 7 bases from J, the gap between germline ends came to 11 bases. The CDR3: CASSLSWGTQYF. CDR3 nucleotides: TGTGCCAGCAGTCTGTCCTGGGGGACCCAGTACTTC.

V and J are TRBV19 and TRBJ1-4; 7 bases map to TRBD1. Germline V gene data show CDR1 as LNHDA and CDR2 as SQIVND (reference sequence). The CDR3 has 16 amino acids. V lost 4 bases, J lost 1 base, and 6 bases stayed unmatched. CDR3 residues: CASSKPRTGTNEKLFF. The CDR3 coding sequence is TGTGCCAGTAGTAAACCCAGGACAGGAACTAATGAAAAACTGTTTTTT.

The chain couples TRBV6-5 to TRBJ2-1, with D unresolved. Between the trimmed V and J ends, which lost 8 bases and 1 base, there was a span of 12 bases. This CDR3 has 14 amino acids. CDR1 and CDR2 from the germline V gene are MNHEY and SVGAGI. The CDR3 nucleotides read TGTGCCAGCTCGGCAAGGTTTTCCTACAATGAGCAGTTCTTC. Translating gives CASSARFSYNEQFF.

The V gene is TRBV7-8, the J gene TRBJ1-2; a possible D gene is TRBD1 (6 bases). V was pared by 5 bases and J by 0 bases, with 13 bases between. The CDR3 loop spans 15 amino acids. In germline, CDR1 is SGHVS, CDR2 FQNEAQ. CDR3 protein: CASSTGTPTNYGYTF. CDR3 bases: TGTGCCAGCAGCACAGGGACACCCACTAACTATGGCTACACCTTC.